A single sample gave rise to the 10 T cell receptor beta chains below, sequenced in a study of monozygotic twins with cystic fibrosis. Data came from immunoSEQ multiplex PCR; TCRdb stores just in-frame clones and leaves some out. The data hold 13,000 to 15,000 clones, with roughly nine tenths observed a single time. Sequencing was carried out using blood. The receptors come from a boy between 10 and 17 years old with cystic fibrosis.

J is TRBJ2-7 and V is TRBV28, with D perhaps assigned TRBD1 or TRBD2 (5 bases each). Trimming removed 4 bases at V and 3 bases at J, with 22 bases between. CDR3 size: 17 residues. Per germline, CDR1 MDHEN and CDR2 SYDVKM. The CDR3 here is CASSWGRLRLPGYEQYF. CDR3 coding DNA: TGTGCCAGCAGTTGGGGCCGGTTGAGACTACCAGGCTACGAGCAGTACTTC.

V gene TRBV5-4 combines with J gene TRBJ2-7; no reliable D call. The V end was cut by 4 bases, the J end by 3 bases, with 17 bases between. The CDR3 is made up of 15 amino acids. CDR1 is SGHNT and CDR2 is YYREEE in the germline V gene (reference sequence). CDR3 nucleotide sequence: TGTGCCAGCAGCCCCCGGCTCGGTTCCAACTACGAGCAGTACTTC. Translation gives CASSPRLGSNYEQYF.

This sequence joins TRBV5-1 and TRBJ1-1; 8 bases map to TRBD1. The CDR3 totals 15 residues. From germline, CDR1 is SGHRS and CDR2 YFSETQ. With 2 bases clipped from V and 3 bases from J, the junction kept 6 bases outside the gene matches. This chain's CDR3 is CASSFGQGVDTEAFF. The CDR3 region has the DNA TGCGCCAGCAGCTTTGGACAGGGAGTAGACACTGAAGCTTTCTTT.

This chain connects TRBV9 to TRBJ1-2, with D possibly matching TRBD1 (5 bases). The CDR3 extends over 14 amino acids. Germline CDR1 reads SGDLS; CDR2 reads YYNGEE. V lost 2 bases to trimming and J lost 6 bases, with 14 bases between them. The CDR3 reads CASSVGGRGDGYTF. CDR3 sequence (DNA): TGTGCCAGCAGCGTCGGGGGACGTGGCGATGGCTACACCTTC.

The chain joins TRBV4-1 to TRBJ2-7; 8 bases are shared with TRBD2. The CDR3 contains 13 residues. The V gene's germline CDR1 is MGHRA and CDR2 YSYEKL. J gave up 3 bases and V 3 bases, and 1 base lay outside the gene matches. The DNA for the CDR3 is TGCGCCAGCAGCCAGGGGACTAGCTACGAGCAGTACTTC. It encodes CASSQGTSYEQYF.

The chain uses TRBV28 and TRBJ2-7; TRBD1 matches 11 bases. This CDR3 spans 14 amino acids. Germline lookup yields CDR1 MDHEN and CDR2 SYDVKM. The junction had 3 bases not matched to a gene; V was cut back by 7 bases and J by 1 base. The CDR3: CASIGTGGSYEQYF. The CDR3 nucleotides read TGTGCCAGCATCGGGACAGGGGGATCCTACGAGCAGTACTTC.

The V and J genes are TRBV15 and TRBJ2-3, with 8 bases matching TRBD2. V lost 0 bases, J lost 1 base, and 9 bases stayed unmatched. This CDR3 has 18 residues. Germline-derived CDR1 and CDR2 are LNHNV and YYDKDF (reference sequence). Written as DNA, the CDR3 is TGTGCCACCAGCAGAGAATTTAGGGCGGGGGGAGGCACAGATACGCAGTATTTT. As protein: CATSREFRAGGGTDTQYF.

This chain joins TRBV5-4 and TRBJ2-1; 7 bases are a match to TRBD2. CDR1 and CDR2 from the germline V gene are SGHNT and YYREEE (reference sequence). The CDR3 runs 15 residues. The ends lost 0 bases at V and 9 bases at J; junction bases unmatched: 9. The CDR3 reads CASSLGAGEFGEQFF. For the CDR3, the DNA is TGTGCCAGCAGCTTGGGTGCGGGAGAATTCGGTGAGCAGTTCTTC.

The rearrangement joins TRBV7-2 to TRBJ2-1, with D perhaps TRBD2 (5 bases). Germline V gene sequence: CDR1 SGHTA, CDR2 FQGNSA. V was pared by 1 base and J by 8 bases, with 15 bases between. The CDR3 length is 15 residues. The DNA for the CDR3 is TGTGCCAGCAGCTTAGATAGGACCCCGAGGGATGAGCAGTTCTTC. This codes for CASSLDRTPRDEQFF.

This clone was seen just once. The J gene is TRBJ1-2, the V gene TRBV7-9; D gene uncertain. CDR1 and CDR2 from the germline V gene are SEHNR and FQNEAQ (reference sequence). The length of the CDR3 is 15 residues. V was clipped by 1 base and J by 4 bases, with 13 bases between them. CDR3 sequence reads: CASSLEYSHSYGYTF. CDR3 nucleotide sequence: TGTGCCAGCAGCTTAGAATACAGCCACTCCTATGGCTACACCTTC.